The 6 T cell receptor beta chains reported below all come from one sample, sequenced in a study of response to subunit inactivated influenza vaccine. TCRdb called the RT-PCR reads again in MiXCR, with one record for every CDR3 protein. The data show fewer than 600,000 distinct CDR3 sequences, with approximately 7.2% seen just once and less than 15% held by the top ten. The source material was PBMCs from blood, sampled approximately 25 months after vaccination. The source is a man between 50 and 75 years old who received an inactivated influenza vaccine.

Ten or more counts support this clonotype. A much larger clone sits a single nucleotide away, making a read error possible. The J gene is TRBJ1-1, the V gene TRBV6-1, with unresolved D. Germline-derived CDR1 and CDR2 are MNHNS and SASEGT. The CDR3 sequence is 12 residues long. Deletions cut 1 base from V and 1 base from J, with 1 base between. The CDR3 sequence: CASSEGNTEAFF. DNA of the CDR3: TGTGCCAGCAGTGAAGGGAACACTGAAGCTTTCTTT.

V gene TRBV9 combines with J gene TRBJ1-6, with D tentatively TRBD1 (5 bases). V was trimmed by 2 bases and J by 7 bases, leaving 13 bases between them. The CDR3 sequence is 15 residues long. Germline V gene sequence: CDR1 SGDLS, CDR2 YYNGEE. This chain's CDR3 is CASSVGDGKNSPLHF. Written as DNA, the CDR3 is TGTGCCAGCAGCGTCGGGGACGGAAAAAATTCACCCCTCCACTTT.

This clonotype was seen ten or more times. In DNA, the CDR3 is TGTGCCAGCAGTTTGGAGGGTTGGTACGAGCAGTACTTC. This translates into CASSLEGWYEQYF. The chain links TRBV12-3 or TRBV12-4 to TRBJ2-7, with TRBD2 as a possible D gene (6 bases). The CDR3 has 13 amino acids. The ends were cut back, 3 bases at V and 4 bases at J, with 10 bases in the middle.

The chain links TRBV29-1 to TRBJ2-3; 7 bases map to TRBD1. This CDR3 contains 14 residues. The V gene's germline CDR1 is SQVTM and CDR2 ANQGSEA. Trimming removed 6 bases from V and 2 bases from J; junction bases left unmatched: 8. The CDR3: CSVGQAEYTDTQYF. In DNA form, the CDR3 reads TGCAGCGTCGGACAGGCGGAATACACAGATACGCAGTATTTT.

In this sample, this clonotype turned up a few times. J is TRBJ2-2 and V is TRBV20-1; possible D gene TRBD1, 6 bases. The CDR3 has 15 residues. Trimming left V 4 bases short and J 5 bases short, with 17 bases between. Germline-derived CDR1 and CDR2 are DFQATT and SNEGSKA (reference sequence). The CDR3 nucleotides read TGCAGTGCTATCACCGCAGGGGCGATAACCGGGGAGCTGTTTTTT. Residues: CSAITAGAITGELFF.

This clonotype was counted between two and nine times. The chain links TRBV7-2 to TRBJ2-5; 11 bases align to TRBD2. This CDR3 has 16 residues. The germline gives CDR1 SGHTA, CDR2 FQGNSA. V dropped 0 bases and J dropped 5; count of bases not matched to a gene: 5. CDR3 protein: CASSLASGRAWETQYF. CDR3 nucleotides: TGTGCCAGCAGCTTAGCTAGCGGGAGGGCCTGGGAGACCCAGTACTTC.